Below, 13 T cell receptor beta chains from the same sample are listed, as sequenced in a study of identifying expanded T cells in peripheral blood. The assay was immunoSEQ multiplex PCR, and TCRdb's table has in-frame clones only and misses some. This sample carries 75,000 to 90,000 clones, just under 85% of them seen once, and the ten largest clones take about 17%. The sequencing sample was made of blood. These receptors all stem from a person between 18 and 75 years old in good health.

This sequence joins TRBV4-3 and TRBJ1-1, with no clear D. V shed 0 bases and J shed 1 base, with 6 bases lying between them. The CDR3 is 14 residues long. The germline CDR1 and CDR2 sequences are LGHNA and YSLEER. The CDR3 DNA reads as TGCGCCAGCAGCCAAGAAAAATCGAACACTGAAGCTTTCTTT. It encodes CASSQEKSNTEAFF.

This chain joins TRBV19 and TRBJ1-1; D remains unclear. CDR1 LNHDA and CDR2 SQIVND come from the germline V gene (reference sequence). The CDR3 length is 12 residues. V was trimmed by 5 bases and J by 0 bases, leaving 4 bases between them. DNA for the CDR3: TGTGCCAGTAGTTGGCTGAACACTGAAGCTTTCTTT. Translating gives CASSWLNTEAFF.

This chain connects TRBV27 to TRBJ2-1, with D perhaps TRBD1 or TRBD2 (5 bases each). The CDR3 totals 16 residues. The germline CDR1 and CDR2 sequences are MNHEY and SMNVEV (reference sequence). V was shortened by 6 bases and J by 3 bases, with 18 bases between the two germline ends. The CDR3 DNA follows: TGTGCCAGCAGCGGGAACCGGGGCGGCCTCTACAATGAGCAGTTCTTC. Protein product: CASSGNRGGLYNEQFF.

V is TRBV28 and J is TRBJ2-1, with D perhaps assigned TRBD1 or TRBD2 (5 bases each). The CDR3 is 14 amino acids. The V gene lost 3 bases and the J gene lost 6 bases, with 12 bases spanning the gap. CDR1 is MDHEN, CDR2 SYDVKM, per germline. The CDR3 DNA follows: TGTGCCAGCAGTTTGGGGACCTCCCCCAATGAGCAGTTCTTC. Translating it yields CASSLGTSPNEQFF. Full variable domain (rest looked up from reference TRBV28 and TRBJ2-1): DVKVTQSSRYLVKRTGEKVFLECVQDMDHENMFWYRQDPGLGLRLIYFSYDVKMKEKGDIPEGYSVSREKKERFSLILESASTNQTSMYLCASSLGTSPNEQFFGPGTRLTVL.

This clone was counted only a few times. This chain connects TRBV25-1 to TRBJ1-2; no clear D gene. Germline V gene lookup returns CDR1 MGHDK and CDR2 SYGVNS. Between the trimmed V and J ends, which lost 4 bases and 7 bases, there was a span of 13 bases. The CDR3 loop spans 13 amino acids. CDR3 region: CASSGRTGGGYTF. For the CDR3, the DNA is TGTGCCAGCAGTGGGAGGACGGGCGGTGGCTACACCTTC.

The chain is built from TRBV5-1 and TRBJ2-6, with D possibly being TRBD1 (5 bases). Germline V gives CDR1 SGHRS, CDR2 YFSETQ. The CDR3 has 15 residues. V was pared by 4 bases and J by 4 bases, with 12 bases between. CDR3 sequence reads: CASSPDSVGANVLTF. The CDR3 DNA reads as TGCGCCAGCAGCCCAGACAGCGTGGGGGCCAACGTCCTGACTTTC.

This clone was seen once. The CDR3 DNA is TGTGCCAGCAGCTTAGACTTAGCGGGAGGAGGAGGAGAGACCCAGTACTTC. Translation: CASSLDLAGGGGETQYF. The rearrangement uses TRBV11-2 and TRBJ2-5, with TRBD2 identical over 10 bases. The CDR3 is 17 amino acids. Unmatched junction bases numbered 8, after V lost 0 bases and J lost 4 bases. Per germline, CDR1 SGHAT and CDR2 FQNNGV. Full variable domain (outside the CDR3, taken from reference TRBV11-2 and TRBJ2-5): EAGVAQSPRYKIIEKRQSVAFWCNPISGHATLYWYQQILGQGPKLLIQFQNNGVVDDSQLPKDRFSAERLKGVDSTLKIQPAKLEDSAVYLCASSLDLAGGGGETQYFGPGTRLLVL.

The V and J genes are TRBV7-9 and TRBJ1-5; no clear D gene. Trimming pared 1 base from V and 0 bases from J, leaving 13 bases between. Germline V CDR1 and CDR2: SEHNR, FQNEAQ (reference sequence). CDR3 length: 17 residues. This chain's CDR3 is CASSLVAEEDSNQPQHF. CDR3 sequence (DNA): TGTGCCAGCAGCTTAGTAGCCGAAGAGGATAGCAATCAGCCCCAGCATTTT.

V gene TRBV9 combines with J gene TRBJ1-1; 7 bases are shared with TRBD1. V trimming: 4 bases; J trimming: 0 bases; junction bases outside the gene matches: 6. This CDR3 spans 15 amino acids. CDR1 is SGDLS and CDR2 is YYNGEE in the germline V gene. The CDR3 loop reads CASSRGGQLNTEAFF. In DNA form, the CDR3 reads TGTGCCAGCAGCAGAGGGGGACAGTTGAACACTGAAGCTTTCTTT.

Only one count was recorded for this clone. This rearrangement joins TRBV4-3 to TRBJ2-3; TRBD2 agrees at 8 bases. Unmatched junction bases numbered 2, after V lost 0 bases and J lost 0 bases. Germline values: CDR1 LGHNA, CDR2 YSLEER. The CDR3 sequence is 16 residues long. DNA of the CDR3: TGCGCCAGCAGCCAAGATGGCGGGAGGAGCACAGATACGCAGTATTTT. Translating gives CASSQDGGRSTDTQYF.

The rearrangement links TRBV7-9 to TRBJ2-1; 14 bases map to TRBD2. Trimming cost V 3 bases and J 13 bases; bases outside gene matches: 2. Germline loops: CDR1 SEHNR, CDR2 FQNEAQ (reference sequence). The CDR3 extends over 13 amino acids. CDR3 sequence: CASSLGLAGDQFF. CDR3 DNA: TGTGCCAGCAGCTTGGGACTAGCGGGAGATCAGTTCTTC.

This sequence joins TRBV2 and TRBJ1-4; D possibly corresponds to TRBD1 (6 bases). This CDR3 has 14 residues. The V and J ends lost 1 base and 8 bases respectively, with 11 bases between them. In germline, CDR1 is SNHLY, CDR2 FYNNEI. This chain's CDR3 is CASSEDRVGEKLFF. CDR3 bases: TGTGCCAGCAGTGAAGACAGGGTTGGGGAAAAACTGTTTTTT.

The chain links TRBV28 to TRBJ2-3, with 7 bases lining up with TRBD1. The V gene end was trimmed by 3 bases and the J gene end by 4 bases; junction bases not matched to a gene: 4. The CDR3 is 14 residues long. Germline CDR1 and CDR2: MDHEN and SYDVKM. The CDR3 bases are TGTGCCAGCAGTTTGGTCCAGGGGGCAGATACGCAGTATTTT. Translated: CASSLVQGADTQYF. Complete variable domain (other parts from reference TRBV28 and TRBJ2-3): DVKVTQSSRYLVKRTGEKVFLECVQDMDHENMFWYRQDPGLGLRLIYFSYDVKMKEKGDIPEGYSVSREKKERFSLILESASTNQTSMYLCASSLVQGADTQYFGPGTRLTVL.